The sample holds a few counts of the clone carrying this T cell receptor (beta chain). The source of the sample is a study of blood T cell repertoires in COVID-19. The assay was immunoSEQ multiplex PCR, and TCRdb's table has in-frame clones only and misses some. Seen here are about 330,000 clones, roughly 88% observed once, and the top ten hold approximately 4%. Sequenced: peripheral blood. This sequence was found in a woman aged 45-59 years with active or convalescent COVID-19.

DNA for the CDR3: TGCGCCAGCAGCCGGGGAGCCTCGAACACTGAAGCTTTCTTT. It specifies CASSRGASNTEAFF. The chain combines TRBV5-1 with TRBJ1-1; D uncertain. Germline-derived CDR1 and CDR2 are SGHRS and YFSETQ. CDR3 length: 14 amino acids. The V end was cut by 4 bases, the J end by 1 base, with 11 bases between.